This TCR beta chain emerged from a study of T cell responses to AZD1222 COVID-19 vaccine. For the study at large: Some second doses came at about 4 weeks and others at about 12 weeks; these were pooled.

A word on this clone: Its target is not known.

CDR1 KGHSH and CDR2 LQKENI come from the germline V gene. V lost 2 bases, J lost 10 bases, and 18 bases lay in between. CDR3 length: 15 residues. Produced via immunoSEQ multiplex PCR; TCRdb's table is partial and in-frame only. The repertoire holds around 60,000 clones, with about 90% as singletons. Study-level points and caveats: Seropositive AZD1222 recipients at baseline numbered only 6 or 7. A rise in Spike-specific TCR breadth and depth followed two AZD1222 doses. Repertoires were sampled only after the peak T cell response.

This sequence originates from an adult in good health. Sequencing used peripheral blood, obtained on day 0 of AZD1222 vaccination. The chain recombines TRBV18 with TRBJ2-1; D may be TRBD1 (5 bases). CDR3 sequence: CASSPIISGAAEQFF. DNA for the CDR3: TGTGCCAGCTCACCAATTATCAGTGGGGCGGCCGAGCAGTTCTTC.